Listed below are T cell receptor beta chains from one sample, sequenced in a study of T cells in tumors after PD-1 blockade. Clones were read by immunoSEQ multiplex PCR, and TCRdb kept only the in-frame ones, dropping some. The sample holds about 20,000 clones; approximately 78% are singletons and the top ten take roughly 27%. Sample: PBMCs, taken before anti-PD-1 treatment. The receptors shown here come from a human donor with basal cell carcinoma. Both conserved end residues are part of each CDR3. Each record gives: clone size, J gene, V gene, D gene, CDR3 protein. A D gene is named only where the DNA matches it firmly. Rows give clone size only sometimes, using once, few, many, or a class for an expanded clone.

clone size: .
J gene: TRBJ1-4
V gene: TRBV9
D gene: TRBD1
CDR3 protein: CASSAGGDRDEKLFF

clone size: .
J gene: TRBJ1-1
V gene: TRBV5-6
D gene: .
CDR3 protein: CASSLLPQHTNTEAFF

clone size: once
J gene: TRBJ1-4
V gene: TRBV19
D gene: .
CDR3 protein: CASRMEEKLFF

clone size: .
J gene: TRBJ2-1
V gene: TRBV9
D gene: .
CDR3 protein: CASSVESGSYNEQFF

clone size: .
J gene: TRBJ1-2
V gene: TRBV2
D gene: TRBD1
CDR3 protein: CASSEAQDREVYGYTF

clone size: .
J gene: TRBJ2-6
V gene: TRBV19
D gene: .
CDR3 protein: CASSQPRSYGANVLTF

clone size: .
J gene: TRBJ1-2
V gene: TRBV9
D gene: .
CDR3 protein: CASSTSGGPSYGYTF

clone size: .
J gene: TRBJ2-5
V gene: TRBV3-1/TRBV3-2
D gene: .
CDR3 protein: CASSLPTPQETQYF

clone size: .
J gene: TRBJ1-4
V gene: TRBV18
D gene: TRBD1
CDR3 protein: CASSPDRAEKLFF

clone size: .
J gene: TRBJ1-2
V gene: TRBV4-3
D gene: TRBD1
CDR3 protein: CASSQDGGDRVMSYTF

clone size: .
J gene: TRBJ2-5
V gene: TRBV7-2
D gene: .
CDR3 protein: CASSLAATQETQYF

clone size: .
J gene: TRBJ2-3
V gene: TRBV12-3/TRBV12-4
D gene: .
CDR3 protein: CASSFRQDTQYF

clone size: .
J gene: TRBJ2-5
V gene: TRBV2
D gene: .
CDR3 protein: CASSEGAGVQETQYF

clone size: .
J gene: TRBJ1-1
V gene: TRBV6-5
D gene: TRBD1
CDR3 protein: CASSADRGPVAFF

clone size: .
J gene: TRBJ1-2
V gene: TRBV9
D gene: TRBD1
CDR3 protein: CASTGPGTGNYGYTF

clone size: .
J gene: TRBJ1-6
V gene: TRBV19
D gene: TRBD1
CDR3 protein: CASSRRGQGIRNSPLHF

clone size: .
J gene: TRBJ2-1
V gene: TRBV6-5
D gene: TRBD2
CDR3 protein: CASSRRSGVYNEQFF

clone size: .
J gene: TRBJ2-1
V gene: TRBV19
D gene: .
CDR3 protein: CASSTPPVANNEQFF

clone size: medium-sized
J gene: TRBJ1-6
V gene: TRBV19
D gene: .
CDR3 protein: CASRNTGLGSPLHF

clone size: .
J gene: TRBJ1-1
V gene: TRBV28
D gene: .
CDR3 protein: CASSLVQGGTEAFF

clone size: few
J gene: TRBJ2-1
V gene: TRBV6-2/TRBV6-3
D gene: TRBD2
CDR3 protein: CASSYSRSGGYNEQFF

clone size: .
J gene: TRBJ2-7
V gene: TRBV4-1
D gene: .
CDR3 protein: CASSQEGHTPYEQYF

clone size: .
J gene: TRBJ2-3
V gene: TRBV10-3
D gene: .
CDR3 protein: CAIRNPGTGSDTQYF

clone size: .
J gene: TRBJ1-2
V gene: TRBV29-1
D gene: .
CDR3 protein: CSVEGGGF

clone size: .
J gene: TRBJ2-7
V gene: TRBV2
D gene: .
CDR3 protein: CASSEGSAAYEQYF

clone size: few
J gene: TRBJ2-7
V gene: TRBV7-9
D gene: TRBD1
CDR3 protein: CASSSTGSTYEQYF

clone size: .
J gene: TRBJ1-6
V gene: TRBV28
D gene: TRBD1
CDR3 protein: CASSLIGQADSPLHF

clone size: .
J gene: TRBJ2-2
V gene: TRBV6-5
D gene: TRBD1
CDR3 protein: CASKGQGLGTGELFF

clone size: .
J gene: TRBJ2-7
V gene: TRBV3-1/TRBV3-2
D gene: .
CDR3 protein: CASSQSDSYEQYF

clone size: .
J gene: TRBJ2-7
V gene: TRBV7-6
D gene: .
CDR3 protein: CASRPGAAYEQYF

clone size: .
J gene: TRBJ1-2
V gene: TRBV28
D gene: .
CDR3 protein: CASSLSQTYGYTF

clone size: .
J gene: TRBJ1-1
V gene: TRBV10-3
D gene: .
CDR3 protein: CAISEWGTEAFF

clone size: .
J gene: TRBJ2-7
V gene: TRBV5-4
D gene: .
CDR3 protein: CASSLASGGGEQYF

clone size: few
J gene: TRBJ2-3
V gene: TRBV5-6
D gene: .
CDR3 protein: CASTDEGNTDTQYF

clone size: .
J gene: TRBJ2-5
V gene: TRBV5-6
D gene: .
CDR3 protein: CASSIDPTQETQYF

clone size: .
J gene: TRBJ2-2
V gene: TRBV5-1
D gene: TRBD2
CDR3 protein: CASSLRLAGGEANTGELFF

clone size: .
J gene: TRBJ2-3
V gene: TRBV27
D gene: .
CDR3 protein: CASSPRADADTQYF

clone size: .
J gene: TRBJ2-2
V gene: TRBV5-6
D gene: .
CDR3 protein: CASSPTGELFF

clone size: .
J gene: TRBJ1-3
V gene: TRBV5-5
D gene: TRBD1
CDR3 protein: CASSLISGTGYSGNTIYF

clone size: once
J gene: TRBJ2-6
V gene: TRBV6-5
D gene: .
CDR3 protein: CASTEPLRANVLTF

clone size: .
J gene: TRBJ2-3
V gene: TRBV24-1
D gene: TRBD1
CDR3 protein: CATSEGQGTDTQYF

clone size: .
J gene: TRBJ2-1
V gene: TRBV21-1
D gene: .
CDR3 protein: CARNPRLPYEQFF

clone size: .
J gene: TRBJ2-7
V gene: TRBV6-5
D gene: TRBD1
CDR3 protein: CASSPGGEQYF

clone size: .
J gene: TRBJ2-7
V gene: TRBV7-2
D gene: TRBD2
CDR3 protein: CASSPPGLAGGEQYF

clone size: few
J gene: TRBJ2-5
V gene: TRBV2
D gene: TRBD1
CDR3 protein: CASSARGTGGTQYF

clone size: medium-sized
J gene: TRBJ2-2
V gene: TRBV29-1
D gene: .
CDR3 protein: CSVNQGGTGELFF

clone size: once
J gene: TRBJ1-4
V gene: TRBV24-1
D gene: .
CDR3 protein: CATSDSATGFYEKLFF

clone size: .
J gene: TRBJ1-2
V gene: TRBV5-6
D gene: .
CDR3 protein: CASSLAGYGYTF

clone size: .
J gene: TRBJ1-4
V gene: TRBV19
D gene: .
CDR3 protein: CASSPSRATNEKLFF

clone size: .
J gene: TRBJ1-4
V gene: TRBV10-3
D gene: .
CDR3 protein: CAISGDSPRSNEKLFF

clone size: .
J gene: TRBJ2-1
V gene: TRBV27
D gene: .
CDR3 protein: CASSFQNYNEQFF